One sample yielded the 26 T cell receptor beta chains listed below, sequenced in a study of cytotoxic CD8 clonotypes in ibrutinib-treated CLL. Data came from immunoSEQ multiplex PCR; TCRdb stores just in-frame clones and leaves some out. The sample has fewer than 50,000 clones, approximately 74% seen once. The sequences come from PBMCs, collected after 12 months of ibrutinib treatment. Receptor source: a human donor with chronic lymphocytic leukemia.

V gene TRBV5-1 combines with J gene TRBJ2-2, with 7 bases matching TRBD1. CDR3 size: 15 residues. V shed 4 bases, J shed 1 base, and the junction held 4 bases outside the gene matches. Germline CDR1 and CDR2: SGHRS and YFSETQ. CDR3 protein: CASSIRQGNTGELFF. The CDR3 coding sequence is TGCGCCAGCAGCATAAGACAGGGGAACACCGGGGAGCTGTTTTTT.

The rearrangement uses TRBV6-1 and TRBJ2-1; the match to TRBD2 covers 7 bases. V was pared by 10 bases and J by 4 bases, with 10 bases of the junction left unmatched. From germline, CDR1 is MNHNS and CDR2 SASEGT. The CDR3 covers 14 residues. The CDR3 DNA reads TGTGCCACCGTAGCGGGCCCGAATTACAATGAGCAGTTCTTC. Its protein is CATVAGPNYNEQFF.

This clone was observed a few times. The chain employs TRBV11-1 and TRBJ2-3; 7 bases agree with TRBD1. V gave up 5 bases and J gave up 0 bases; unmatched junction bases: 17. The CDR3 covers 19 residues. Germline CDR1 and CDR2: SGHAT and FQDESV (reference sequence). The CDR3 sequence is CASSPGQYRLRLSTDTQYF. The CDR3 DNA follows: TGTGCCAGCAGCCCGGGACAGTACCGGCTTAGGCTTAGCACAGATACGCAGTATTTT.

This chain uses TRBV5-1 with TRBJ2-2; 8 nucleotides line up with TRBD1. This CDR3 contains 15 residues. V lost 4 bases to trimming and J lost 7 bases; unmatched junction nucleotides: 9. The germline V gene encodes CDR1 SGHRS and CDR2 YFSETQ. The CDR3 sequence: CASSISQGAGGELFF. The CDR3 coding sequence is TGCGCCAGCAGCATTTCGCAGGGGGCCGGCGGGGAGCTGTTTTTT.

This clone was found once. The chain links TRBV27 to TRBJ2-3; TRBD2 aligns across 10 bases. Unmatched junction bases numbered 15, after V lost 4 bases and J lost 2 bases. This CDR3 has 19 residues. Looked up from germline, CDR1 is MNHEY and CDR2 is SMNVEV (reference sequence). CDR3 in DNA: TGTGCCAGCAGTTCCGATATCTCTAGCGGGAGATGGGTCACAGATACGCAGTATTTT. It codes for CASSSDISSGRWVTDTQYF.

The gene calls are TRBV5-3 and TRBJ1-1, with D unresolved. TRBV5-3 is designated an ORF whose function remains uncertain. V was pared by 0 bases and J by 5 bases, with 14 bases between. The CDR3 is made up of 15 amino acids. Written as DNA, the CDR3 is TGTGCCAGAAGCTTGGAGGTTACGGATTGGACTGAAGCTTTCTTT. Its translation: CARSLEVTDWTEAFF.

This chain links TRBV27 with TRBJ1-5; a possible D gene is TRBD1 (5 bases). Between the trimmed V and J ends, which lost 4 bases and 1 base, there was a span of 11 bases. The CDR3 contains 15 residues. Germline V gene lookup returns CDR1 MNHEY and CDR2 SMNVEV (reference sequence). The chain's CDR3 is CASSSDRQSNQPQHF. The CDR3 bases are TGTGCCAGCAGTTCTGACAGACAAAGCAATCAGCCCCAGCATTTT.

The chain links TRBV10-1 to TRBJ2-5; D remains ambiguous. The V gene lost 0 bases and the J gene lost 8 bases, with 13 bases spanning the gap. Germline lookup yields CDR1 WNHNN and CDR2 SYGVQD (reference sequence). This CDR3 has 14 amino acids. The CDR3 nucleotides are TGCGCCAGCAGTGAGTCGGACCCTTGGGCCACCCAGTACTTC. This gives the protein CASSESDPWATQYF.

The V call is TRBV28, the J call TRBJ1-5; D may be TRBD1 (5 bases). The germline V and J ends were trimmed by 6 bases and 7 bases, with 10 bases remaining between them. Looked up from germline, CDR1 is MDHEN and CDR2 is SYDVKM. The CDR3 loop spans 12 amino acids. The CDR3 nucleotides read TGTGCCAGCAGGAGGAGGACACAGCCCCAGCATTTT. It yields the protein CASRRRTQPQHF. Full variable domain (outside the CDR3, taken from reference TRBV28 and TRBJ1-5): DVKVTQSSRYLVKRTGEKVFLECVQDMDHENMFWYRQDPGLGLRLIYFSYDVKMKEKGDIPEGYSVSREKKERFSLILESASTNQTSMYLCASRRRTQPQHFGDGTRLSIL.

The genes are TRBV19 and TRBJ2-7; 9 positions match TRBD2. V trimming: 7 bases; J trimming: 5 bases; junction bases outside the gene matches: 24. Germline V lookup: CDR1 LNHDA, CDR2 SQIVND (reference sequence). The CDR3 runs 19 residues. The DNA of the CDR3 is TGTGCCAGTATACATAGACCGCGGGAGGGGGGGACTAGTTACCACGAGCAGTACTTC. It is translated as CASIHRPREGGTSYHEQYF.

The chain uses TRBV18 and TRBJ1-1; TRBD1 agrees at 9 bases. J was trimmed by 5 bases and V by 2 bases; bases with no gene match: 9. CDR1 and CDR2 from the germline V gene are KGHSH and LQKENI. This CDR3 comprises 16 residues. The CDR3 region has the DNA TGTGCCAGCTCACCAGCCGGGACAGGGAGGCGTACTGAAGCTTTCTTT. This encodes CASSPAGTGRRTEAFF.

CDR3 region: CASIEGLANTGELFF. DNA for the CDR3: TGTGCCAGCATAGAGGGTCTCGCGAACACCGGGGAGCTGTTTTTT. The chain employs TRBV2 and TRBJ2-2; D is perhaps TRBD2 (5 bases). The CDR3 has 15 amino acids. Trimming stripped 7 bases from V and 0 bases from J, with 12 bases between. Per germline, CDR1 SNHLY and CDR2 FYNNEI.

V gene TRBV14 combines with J gene TRBJ2-3; TRBD2 matches 7 bases. Germline CDR1 SGHDN, CDR2 FVKESK. With V trimmed by 0 bases and J by 7 bases, 7 bases remained unmatched. CDR3 length equals 15 residues. This CDR3 reads CASSQDLGLGNTQYF. The CDR3 DNA follows: TGTGCCAGCAGCCAAGACCTTGGACTAGGCAATACGCAGTATTTT.

This clone has only a few counts. The genes are TRBV7-9 and TRBJ1-1; D is unclear. V lost 11 bases, J lost 0 bases, and 19 bases lay in between. This CDR3 spans 15 amino acids. Germline V gives CDR1 SEHNR, CDR2 FQNEAQ (reference sequence). The CDR3 coding sequence is TGTGCCCGCATCCCAGCGACTGATATGAACACTGAAGCTTTCTTT. Its translation is CARIPATDMNTEAFF.

The chain is built from TRBV11-2 and TRBJ2-7; D not resolved. CDR1 and CDR2 (germline): SGHAT, FQNNGV. The CDR3 is 13 amino acids. V was shortened by 0 bases and J by 6 bases, with 9 bases between the two germline ends. CDR3 residues: CASSLEFSGEQYF. Here the CDR3 DNA reads TGTGCCAGCAGCTTAGAGTTTTCCGGCGAGCAGTACTTC.

This sequence joins TRBV5-4 and TRBJ2-7; TRBD2 aligns across 10 bases. This CDR3 is built from 17 residues. Germline-derived CDR1 and CDR2 are SGHNT and YYREEE (reference sequence). With 4 bases clipped from V and 2 bases from J, the junction kept 12 bases outside the gene matches. CDR3 in DNA: TGTGCCAGCAGCCTGGCGAGCGGGGGGGTGGTAACCTACGAGCAGTACTTC. This gives the protein CASSLASGGVVTYEQYF.

The chain combines TRBV9 with TRBJ1-1, with D tentatively TRBD1 (6 bases). Germline-derived CDR1 and CDR2 are SGDLS and YYNGEE. V gave up 4 bases and J gave up 2 bases, with 12 bases separating them. The CDR3 has 14 amino acids. The CDR3 here is CASSLGGRNTEAFF. CDR3 nucleotide sequence: TGTGCCAGCAGCTTGGGGGGCAGAAACACTGAAGCTTTCTTT. Filled out from reference TRBV9 and TRBJ1-1, the complete variable domain reads DSGVTQTPKHLITATGQRVTLRCSPRSGDLSVYWYQQSLDQGLQFLIQYYNGEERAKGNILERFSAQQFPDLHSELNLSSLELGDSALYFCASSLGGRNTEAFFGQGTRLTVV.

J is TRBJ2-2 and V is TRBV29-1; 7 bases agree with TRBD1. Germline CDR1 and CDR2: SQVTM and ANQGSEA. The length of the CDR3 is 14 residues. Trimming took 7 bases from V and 4 from J; bases not matched to a gene: 9. The CDR3 here is CSARGGLGTGELFF. CDR3 nucleotides: TGCAGCGCCCGAGGGGGCTTGGGCACCGGGGAGCTGTTTTTT.

The chain carries TRBV9 and TRBJ2-5, with 7 nucleotides matching TRBD1. The CDR3 has 14 residues. V was clipped by 3 bases and J by 1 base; unmatched bases: 3. Germline V lookup: CDR1 SGDLS, CDR2 YYNGEE. The CDR3 spells CASSAGTVQETQYF. DNA for the CDR3: TGTGCCAGCAGCGCCGGGACAGTCCAAGAGACCCAGTACTTC.

This clone was observed once. V gene TRBV11-2 combines with J gene TRBJ1-4; TRBD1 is a possible D gene (5 bases). This CDR3 has 16 residues. From germline, CDR1 is SGHAT and CDR2 FQNNGV. Trimming pared 5 bases from V and 4 bases from J, leaving 17 bases between. The CDR3 here is CASSPGGGRSNEKLFF. CDR3 DNA: TGTGCCAGCAGCCCTGGGGGGGGACGGAGTAATGAAAAACTGTTTTTT. Combining the CDR3 with reference TRBV11-2 and TRBJ1-4 gives the whole variable domain EAGVAQSPRYKIIEKRQSVAFWCNPISGHATLYWYQQILGQGPKLLIQFQNNGVVDDSQLPKDRFSAERLKGVDSTLKIQPAKLEDSAVYLCASSPGGGRSNEKLFFGSGTQLSVL.

The chain recombines TRBV18 with TRBJ1-4, with D tentatively TRBD1 (5 bases). The CDR3 sequence is 14 residues long. Germline CDR1 KGHSH, CDR2 LQKENI. Deletions cut 6 bases from V and 1 base from J, with 9 bases between. CDR3 bases: TGTGCCAGCTCCCCCCAGGGAACTAATGAAAAACTGTTTTTT. This gives the protein CASSPQGTNEKLFF.

The V and J genes are TRBV15 and TRBJ1-2; no clear D gene. The CDR3 contains 13 residues. Germline lookup yields CDR1 LNHNV and CDR2 YYDKDF (reference sequence). Trimming took 0 bases from V and 4 from J, leaving 6 bases between them. The CDR3 region is CATSRDRAYGYTF. For the CDR3, the DNA is TGTGCCACCAGCAGAGATAGGGCCTATGGCTACACCTTC.

This clone was seen just once. The rearrangement joins TRBV7-2 to TRBJ1-6, with 7 bases that match TRBD1. The CDR3 extends over 16 amino acids. Per germline, CDR1 SGHTA and CDR2 FQGNSA. V lost 5 bases to trimming and J lost 7 bases; unmatched junction nucleotides: 11. In DNA, the CDR3 is TGTGCCAGCAGCGGACGTGGGGACAGATCCAATTCACCCCTCCACTTT. Its protein product is CASSGRGDRSNSPLHF.

The V and J genes are TRBV11-2 and TRBJ2-1, with unresolved D. CDR3 size: 15 residues. Germline V gene data show CDR1 as SGHAT and CDR2 as FQNNGV. The germline V and J ends were trimmed by 0 bases and 7 bases, with 13 bases remaining between them. The CDR3: CASSLEIARINEQFF. In DNA, the CDR3 is TGTGCCAGCAGCTTAGAGATCGCGCGGATTAATGAGCAGTTCTTC.

The chain is built from TRBV18 and TRBJ2-5; 9 bases map to TRBD1. The CDR3 has 15 amino acids. The V gene end was trimmed by 7 bases and the J gene end by 3 bases; junction bases not matched to a gene: 9. Germline V gives CDR1 KGHSH, CDR2 LQKENI. The CDR3 bases are TGTGCCAGCTTGGCCGGGACAGGGTCGGAAGAGACCCAGTACTTC. Translation: CASLAGTGSEETQYF.

This clone was detected only a few times. The rearrangement uses TRBV12-5 and TRBJ2-5; D unresolved. Trimming cost V 3 bases and J 2 bases, with 7 bases left between them. CDR1 and CDR2 (germline): LGHNT, FRNRAP. The CDR3 loop spans 13 amino acids. As DNA, the CDR3 is TGTGCTAGTGGTTTACGGATTCAAGAGACCCAGTACTTC. It codes for CASGLRIQETQYF.